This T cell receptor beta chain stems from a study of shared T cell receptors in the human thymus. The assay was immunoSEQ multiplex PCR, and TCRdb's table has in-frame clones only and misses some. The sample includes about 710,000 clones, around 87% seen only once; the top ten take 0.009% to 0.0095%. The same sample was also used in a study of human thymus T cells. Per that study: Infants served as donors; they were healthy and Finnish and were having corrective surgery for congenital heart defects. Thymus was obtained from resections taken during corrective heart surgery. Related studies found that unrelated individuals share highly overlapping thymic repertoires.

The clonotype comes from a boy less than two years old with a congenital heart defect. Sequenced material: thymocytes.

The CDR3 DNA reads TGTGCCAGCAGCGTAGGAAGGTCGGACAGATCCCATGAGCAGTTCTTC. It yields the protein CASSVGRSDRSHEQFF. The chain uses TRBV9 and TRBJ2-1, with D possibly being TRBD1 (6 bases). The V end was cut by 0 bases, the J end by 8 bases, with 18 bases between. Germline loops: CDR1 SGDLS, CDR2 YYNGEE. The CDR3 covers 16 residues.